This T cell receptor beta chain was sequenced during a study of shared clonotypes between healthy human individuals. Trimming left V 8 bases short and J 0 bases short, with 8 bases between. Per the germline V gene, CDR1 is MDHEN and CDR2 is SYDVKM. This CDR3 spans 13 amino acids. The study separated CD4+ cells into CD45RA+ naive and CD45RA-negative memory subsets. This table comes from immunoSEQ multiplex PCR, and its TCRdb copy is limited to in-frame clones, with some not included. The repertoire has 2 million to 2.5 million clones, 85% to 95% of them found once; the top ten carry about 0.36%. The specimen was naive CD4+ T cells from PBMCs. Subset of the sample: CD45RA+ positively selected. The receptor's source is a man between 18 and 35 years old in good health. Some clones in this sample may be carry-over from other donors' samples. V usage is TRBV28 and J usage is TRBJ1-5; D is uncertain. The CDR3 is CASYSYSNQPQHF. Here the CDR3 DNA reads TGTGCCAGCTACAGTTATAGCAATCAGCCCCAGCATTTT.